This T cell receptor (beta chain) was captured in a study of fetal regulatory T cell absence and autoimmunity. As for the study in general: The IPEX patients lacked clinical diabetes but had exocrine pancreas autoimmunity.

TCRdb keeps only in-frame clones here, not all; method: immunoSEQ multiplex PCR. The sample gives about 50,000 clones, about four fifths of which show up once; 0.4% to 0.45% is in the top ten. The CDR3 contains 16 residues. Germline V gene sequence: CDR1 SGDLS, CDR2 YYNGEE. Trimming cost V 0 bases and J 6 bases; bases outside gene matches: 12. The chain joins TRBV9 to TRBJ2-7, with 7 positions matching TRBD2. Material: cord blood. This clonotype originated in a newborn boy with IPEX syndrome. The DNA for the CDR3 is TGTGCCAGCAGCGTAGGCGGCAGGGAGGGTGCAAGCGAGCAGTACTTC. Protein sequence: CASSVGGREGASEQYF.